One TCR beta chain is described in this entry. What it binds is not known. The CDR3 has 15 amino acids. Per germline, CDR1 LGHNA and CDR2 YSLEER. After removal of 4 bases from V and 6 bases from J, the junction contained 5 bases not matched to a gene. The record originates from a study of T cell repertoires in cytomegalovirus infection. Overall study: From public TCR beta signatures came an indication of both CMV infection and matching HLA type. Findings and limits, study-wide: HLA-C-restricted CMV clonotypes gave the most frequent clonotype in two of eight donors.

MiXCR was run by TCRdb on the reads, yielding one entry per CDR3 protein. The sample consists of about 240,000 distinct CDR3 sequences, approximately 7% of them appearing once. The rearrangement uses TRBV4-3 and TRBJ1-4; 10 bases map to TRBD1. The sequencing sample was made of PBMCs. The receptor was derived from a human donor in good health (CMV status not recorded). Some clones in this sample may be carry-over from other donors' samples. CDR3 in amino acids: CASSRAGTGDEKLFF. The DNA for the CDR3 is TGCGCCAGCAGCCGAGCCGGGACAGGGGATGAAAAACTGTTTTTT.